This T cell receptor beta chain is from a study of CD4 T cells in relation to SARS-CoV-2 and coronaviruses. Study-level background: Median patient age was almost 40 years, spanning 21 to 72 years.

The data were produced by immunoSEQ multiplex PCR, yet TCRdb's version contains in-frame clones alone and is incomplete. The sample lists about 56,000 clones, just over 90% occurring once. CD4 enrichment then naive enrichment separated naive from memory CD4+ cells. CDR3 size: 11 residues. Trimming took 4 bases from V and 9 from J, leaving 6 bases between them. The germline V gene has CDR1 MNHEY and CDR2 SVGAGI. Sequencing was performed on naive CD4+ T cells from PBMCs. Sample subset: naive CD4+ T cells isolated by negative enrichment. The TCR was taken from an adult with COVID-19. The rearrangement joins TRBV6-5 to TRBJ2-2, with D uncertain. In DNA form, the CDR3 reads TGTGCCAGCAGTTCCCTCCGGGAGCTGTTTTTT. Its translation: CASSSLRELFF.